Included here is one T cell receptor beta chain sequence, with context. Its antigen is unidentified. These data are taken from a study of cytomegalovirus exposure and HLA in healthy donors. The PCR used 60 Vbeta and 13 Jbeta primers. The method was immunoSEQ multiplex PCR; TCRdb's version includes in-frame clones alone and lacks a portion of them. The data hold fewer than 100,000 clones, with roughly 76% observed a single time. Germline CDR1 SEHNR, CDR2 FQNEAQ (reference sequence). Unmatched junction bases numbered 9, after V lost 1 base and J lost 1 base. This CDR3 spans 18 amino acids. General study points: Other equally common chains were less clonally expanded than HLA-associated TCR beta chains, a later analysis showed. TCR beta chain V- and J-gene trimming was linked, in a later analysis, to a missense variant in DCLRE1C. CMV serostatus was the only recorded immune exposure for donors.

Sequenced input: PBMCs. This sequence joins TRBV7-9 and TRBJ2-3; TRBD1 agrees at 9 bases. The TCR comes from a man between 35 and 55 years old in good health and CMV-seronegative. This CDR3 reads CASSLDLGWTGGTDTQYF. CDR3 sequence (DNA): TGTGCCAGCAGCTTAGATCTCGGCTGGACAGGGGGCACAGATACGCAGTATTTT.